Listed here are 20 T cell receptor beta chains from one sample, sequenced in a study of cytomegalovirus exposure and HLA in healthy donors. The PCR ran on 60 Vbeta and 13 Jbeta primers. Profiling relied on immunoSEQ multiplex PCR, and the TCRdb table lists in-frame clones only, not all of them. The sample shows 110,000 or so clones, 75% to 90% of them seen only once. The source material was PBMCs. The receptors derive from a man under 40 in good health and CMV-seropositive.

The chain couples TRBV28 to TRBJ2-5; 7 bases agree with TRBD2. The tail of the sequence fits TRBJ2-7 better, so the J call may be wrong. The CDR3 covers 14 residues. Germline assignment: CDR1 MDHEN and CDR2 SYDVKM. Here the CDR3 reads CASGSGTTSYEQYF. The CDR3 DNA follows: TGTGCCAGCGGAAGCGGGACTACCTCCTACGAGCAGTACTTC.

This clone has only one observation. V gene TRBV5-1 combines with J gene TRBJ2-2; D might be TRBD1 (6 bases). Trimming pared 4 bases from V and 6 bases from J, leaving 10 bases between. The germline gives CDR1 SGHRS, CDR2 YFSETQ. The CDR3 has 13 amino acids. The DNA of the CDR3 is TGCGCCAGCAGCAACGGACAGCCCGGGGAGCTGTTTTTT. It specifies CASSNGQPGELFF.

V gene TRBV10-2 combines with J gene TRBJ2-3, with 10 positions matching TRBD1. The CDR3 is 16 residues long. Looked up from germline, CDR1 is WSHSY and CDR2 is SAAADI. With 6 bases clipped from V and 2 bases from J, the junction kept 8 bases outside the gene matches. The chain's CDR3 is CASSEPGQGFTDTQYF. CDR3 sequence (DNA): TGCGCCAGCAGCGAGCCGGGACAGGGGTTCACAGATACGCAGTATTTT.

This chain uses TRBV14 with TRBJ1-1; D is possibly TRBD1 (6 bases). This CDR3 is built from 15 residues. Trimming removed 3 bases at V and 5 bases at J, with 16 bases between. Germline V lookup: CDR1 SGHDN, CDR2 FVKESK. As DNA, the CDR3 is TGTGCCAGCAGCCATGCAACTCGAGGGGGTACTGAAGCTTTCTTT. It is translated as CASSHATRGGTEAFF. Combining the CDR3 with reference TRBV14 and TRBJ1-1 gives the whole variable domain EAGVTQFPSHSVIEKGQTVTLRCDPISGHDNLYWYRRVMGKEIKFLLHFVKESKQDESGMPNNRFLAERTGGTYSTLKVQPAELEDSGVYFCASSHATRGGTEAFFGQGTRLTVV.

The V call is TRBV7-9, the J call TRBJ1-1; 8 bases map to TRBD1. Germline V lookup: CDR1 SEHNR, CDR2 FQNEAQ (reference sequence). V was pared by 6 bases and J by 8 bases, with 11 bases of the junction left unmatched. The CDR3 totals 14 residues. The CDR3 loop reads CASRGGTDRGEAFF. Written as DNA, the CDR3 is TGTGCCAGCAGAGGGGGTACAGACAGGGGCGAAGCTTTCTTT. The full variable domain, in which reference TRBV7-9 and TRBJ1-1 provide the parts outside the CDR3, is DTGVSQNPRHKITKRGQNVTFRCDPISEHNRLYWYRQTLGQGPEFLTYFQNEAQLEKSRLLSDRFSAERPKGSFSTLEIQRTEQGDSAMYLCASRGGTDRGEAFFGQGTRLTVV.

This clone is a singleton in its sample. The chain has TRBV6-6 and TRBJ2-5; D gene uncertain. CDR1 is MNHNY, CDR2 SVGAGI, per germline (reference sequence). V lost 2 bases and J lost 4, with 8 bases in between. This CDR3 is built from 13 residues. In DNA, the CDR3 is TGTGCCAGCAGTTACACAACCCCAGAGACCCAGTACTTC. Protein sequence: CASSYTTPETQYF.

This clone was observed a single time. The chain couples TRBV18 to TRBJ1-6; tentative D call: TRBD1 (6 bases). The germline V gene has CDR1 KGHSH and CDR2 LQKENI. This CDR3 contains 15 residues. V lost 3 bases, J lost 5 bases, and 11 bases lay in between. The CDR3: CASSPRQDHNSPLHF. CDR3 nucleotide sequence: TGTGCCAGCTCACCTAGACAGGATCATAATTCACCCCTCCACTTT. The complete variable domain, with remaining parts taken from reference TRBV18 and TRBJ1-6, reads NAGVMQNPRHLVRRRGQEARLRCSPMKGHSHVYWYRQLPEEGLKFMVYLQKENIIDESGMPKERFSAEFPKEGPSILRIQQVVRGDSAAYFCASSPRQDHNSPLHFGNGTRLTVT.

The chain recombines TRBV10-1 with TRBJ1-5; D remains unclear. The CDR3 is made up of 14 amino acids. V lost 5 bases and J lost 3, with 11 bases in between. CDR1 is WNHNN and CDR2 is SYGVQD in the germline V gene (reference sequence). The CDR3 loop is CASSTGTPNQPQHF. Here the CDR3 DNA reads TGCGCCAGCAGTACGGGTACCCCCAATCAGCCCCAGCATTTT.

The J gene is TRBJ2-7, the V gene TRBV5-4; perhaps TRBD1 as D (5 bases). V dropped 7 bases and J dropped 2 bases, with 28 bases sitting between them. Germline lookup yields CDR1 SGHNT and CDR2 YYREEE (reference sequence). The CDR3 length is 18 residues. CDR3: CASPKSPPLGLTPYEQYF. DNA of the CDR3: TGTGCCAGCCCAAAATCACCCCCCCTGGGGCTCACACCCTACGAGCAGTACTTC.

The CDR3 loop reads CASSPGYPATNEKLFF. CDR3 DNA sequence: TGCGCCAGCAGTCCGGGATATCCCGCAACTAATGAAAAACTGTTTTTT. The V and J genes are TRBV10-1 and TRBJ1-4; unclear D gene. The germline V gene encodes CDR1 WNHNN and CDR2 SYGVQD (reference sequence). V lost 5 bases, J lost 0 bases, and 13 bases lay in between. CDR3 size: 16 residues.

The rearrangement joins TRBV30 to TRBJ2-7; 7 bases match TRBD1. Germline V gene data show CDR1 as GTSNPN and CDR2 as SVGIG (reference sequence). The CDR3 spans 13 residues. J gave up 2 bases and V 1 base, and 2 bases lay outside the gene matches. CDR3 in DNA: TGTGCCTGGAGTGAACAGGGGACCTACGAGCAGTACTTC. It encodes CAWSEQGTYEQYF.

Only a few counts were recorded for this clone. The chain uses TRBV5-1 and TRBJ2-5, with D maybe TRBD1 (8 bases). This CDR3 has 15 residues. V was trimmed by 2 bases and J by 5 bases, leaving 16 bases between them. Germline-derived CDR1 and CDR2 are SGHRS and YFSETQ. The CDR3 region is CASSFGGTGGETQYF. DNA for the CDR3: TGCGCCAGCAGCTTCGGGGGGACAGGCGGGGAGACCCAGTACTTC.

The CDR3 sequence is CATSPIDSYNSPLHF. CDR3 bases: TGTGCCACCTCCCCAATAGACAGTTATAATTCACCCCTCCACTTT. The V and J genes are TRBV19 and TRBJ1-6; the D gene is possibly TRBD1 (5 bases). Trimming stripped 10 bases from V and 4 bases from J, with 17 bases between. CDR1 is LNHDA and CDR2 is SQIVND in the germline V gene (reference sequence). CDR3 length equals 15 residues.

The rearrangement links TRBV15 to TRBJ2-3; 9 bases line up with TRBD2. Trimming removed 3 bases from V and 1 base from J; junction bases left unmatched: 11. From germline, CDR1 is LNHNV and CDR2 YYDKDF (reference sequence). The CDR3 runs 18 residues. CDR3 in DNA: TGTGCCACCAGCAGGGAAGATCCGGCTAGCGGGGGCACAGATACGCAGTATTTT. Translated, it gives CATSREDPASGGTDTQYF.

This clone was observed a handful of times. The gene calls are TRBV2 and TRBJ2-7; 14 positions match TRBD2. Germline CDR1 and CDR2: SNHLY and FYNNEI. The junction had 2 bases not matched to a gene; V was cut back by 4 bases and J by 3 bases. The CDR3 runs to 15 residues. The chain's CDR3 is CASSGTSGGRYEQYF. DNA of the CDR3: TGTGCCAGCAGTGGGACTAGCGGGGGGCGCTACGAGCAGTACTTC.

J is TRBJ2-3 and V is TRBV6-1; a possible D gene is TRBD1 (5 bases). This CDR3 comprises 15 residues. Trimming pared 4 bases from V and 0 bases from J, leaving 11 bases between. CDR1 and CDR2 from the germline V gene are MNHNS and SASEGT. CDR3 residues: CASSGRTTSTDTQYF. The CDR3 bases are TGTGCCAGCAGTGGTCGGACAACTAGCACAGATACGCAGTATTTT.

The rearrangement links TRBV19 to TRBJ2-7; no clear D gene. The CDR3 has 13 residues. The V gene lost 5 bases and the J gene lost 6 bases, with 14 bases spanning the gap. CDR1 and CDR2 from the germline V gene are LNHDA and SQIVND (reference sequence). The chain's CDR3 is CASSSHDSGEQYF. CDR3 nucleotides: TGTGCCAGTAGTTCCCACGATTCGGGCGAGCAGTACTTC.

The V and J genes are TRBV28 and TRBJ1-5; D call uncertain. Germline V lookup: CDR1 MDHEN, CDR2 SYDVKM. The CDR3 is 12 residues long. V was shortened by 1 base and J by 7 bases, with 5 bases between the two germline ends. The CDR3, as DNA: TGTGCCAGCAGTTTATTCATCCAGCCCCAGCATTTT. Translated: CASSLFIQPQHF.

The chain combines TRBV18 with TRBJ2-7; the match to TRBD2 covers 7 bases. This CDR3 spans 17 amino acids. Trimming removed 4 bases from V and 5 bases from J; junction bases left unmatched: 17. The germline V gene has CDR1 KGHSH and CDR2 LQKENI. The CDR3, as DNA: TGTGCCAGCTCACTCCTTATTCGGACTAGGGGTGGGCACGAGCAGTACTTC. Translation: CASSLLIRTRGGHEQYF.

The genes are TRBV6-5 and TRBJ2-7; a weak D match, TRBD2 (6 bases). The CDR3 is 15 residues long. Germline assignment: CDR1 MNHEY and CDR2 SVGAGI. V was clipped by 0 bases and J by 1 base, with 10 bases between them. This CDR3 reads CASSYSGAGSYEQYF. The CDR3 DNA follows: TGTGCCAGCAGTTACTCCGGGGCGGGGTCCTACGAGCAGTACTTC.